One and the same sample provided the 27 T cell receptor beta chains below, sequenced in a study of blood T cells in healthy people across ages. The use of a sample-barcoded 5' primer and a J-beta primer mix characterized a second PCR of about 7 to 12 cycles. Each CDR3 protein is one row after TCRdb ran MiXCR on the 5' RACE reads. The repertoire consists of 1.5 million to 2 million distinct CDR3 sequences, with 49% occurring once and the leading ten covering roughly 2.1%. The sequenced sample consisted of blood. These receptors were collected from a woman aged 40-49 years in good health.

The chain has TRBV3-1 and TRBJ2-1; either TRBD1 or TRBD2 may fit D (5 bases each). V was cut by 4 bases and J by 13 bases, with 14 bases left in between. Germline V gene sequence: CDR1 LGHDT, CDR2 YNNKEL (reference sequence). The CDR3 length is 12 residues. The CDR3 nucleotides read TGTGCCAGCAGCCTTCGGGACCGGACCCAGTTCTTC. It encodes CASSLRDRTQFF.

This chain connects TRBV24-1 to TRBJ1-5, with no clear D. V was trimmed by 0 bases and J by 6 bases, leaving 11 bases between them. The CDR3 totals 15 residues. The germline V gene encodes CDR1 KGHDR and CDR2 SFDVKD. The CDR3 DNA sequence: TGTGCCACCAGTGATTTGAAGGTCCCTGGTCAGCCCCAGCATTTT. Its translation: CATSDLKVPGQPQHF.

The CDR3 DNA reads TGCGCCAGCAGCCACGGGGGAGGGGAGAACACTGAAGCTTTCTTT. The encoded protein is CASSHGGGENTEAFF. The J gene is TRBJ1-1, the V gene TRBV5-1; maybe TRBD1 (5 bases). The V end lost 4 bases, the J end lost 1 base, and 14 bases lay between the germline ends. Germline loops: CDR1 SGHRS, CDR2 YFSETQ. This CDR3 has 15 residues.

The chain uses TRBV9 and TRBJ2-1, with a tentative D call TRBD1 (5 bases). The CDR3 covers 16 residues. The V and J ends lost 0 bases and 6 bases respectively, with 16 bases between them. CDR1 and CDR2 from the germline V gene are SGDLS and YYNGEE. This CDR3 reads CASSVAVGLISNEQFF. CDR3 in DNA: TGTGCCAGCAGCGTAGCTGTGGGGCTAATCAGCAATGAGCAGTTCTTC.

This clonotype was observed a handful of times. The rearrangement uses TRBV5-5 and TRBJ2-5; 10 bases are shared with TRBD1. Near its end, the DNA agrees better with TRBJ2-7, so the J call may be wrong. The length of the CDR3 is 17 residues. In germline, CDR1 is SGHKS, CDR2 YYEKEE (reference sequence). Here the CDR3 DNA reads TGTGCCAGCAGCTGGAGAGAGGGACAGGGGCTCACCTACGAGCAGTACTTC. Amino acids: CASSWREGQGLTYEQYF.

The V call is TRBV2, the J call TRBJ2-5; 11 positions agree with TRBD2. After removal of 4 bases from V and 1 base from J, the junction contained 2 bases not matched to a gene. The CDR3 is 15 amino acids. Germline CDR1 is SNHLY and CDR2 is FYNNEI. The DNA of the CDR3 is TGTGCCAGCAGTGCGACTAGCGGGGTCCAAGAGACCCAGTACTTC. The encoded protein is CASSATSGVQETQYF.

The gene calls are TRBV28 and TRBJ2-7; no firm D call. The J call is in doubt because the DNA end fits TRBJ2-5 better. CDR1 MDHEN and CDR2 SYDVKM come from the germline V gene. This CDR3 contains 17 residues. In DNA form, the CDR3 reads TGTGCCAGCAGTTCCCCGGAGCGTGGGGTGATGTTGGAGACCCAGTACTTC. This codes for CASSSPERGVMLETQYF.

This clonotype was recorded a few times. The J gene is TRBJ2-7, the V gene TRBV20-1, with D maybe TRBD2 (7 bases). Germline CDR1 DFQATT, CDR2 SNEGSKA (reference sequence). V dropped 3 bases and J dropped 2 bases, with 17 bases sitting between them. The CDR3 extends over 15 amino acids. In DNA, the CDR3 is TGCAGTGCTAGCGCCCCGGCGGGGGCCACCTACGAGCAGTACTTC. It encodes CSASAPAGATYEQYF.

V and J are TRBV18 and TRBJ2-5; D gene unclear. The CDR3 extends over 14 amino acids. V was trimmed by 2 bases and J by 3 bases, leaving 10 bases between them. Per germline, CDR1 KGHSH and CDR2 LQKENI. The CDR3 spells CASSPSVGKETQYF. The CDR3 DNA reads TGTGCCAGCTCACCATCGGTGGGGAAAGAGACCCAGTACTTC.

The chain has TRBV10-3 and TRBJ1-2; 7 positions agree with TRBD1. The trim removed 3 bases at V and 8 bases at J, leaving 9 bases unmatched. CDR3 length equals 14 residues. Germline CDR1 and CDR2: ENHRY and SYGVKD. The CDR3 DNA sequence: TGTGCCATCAGTGAAGAGGGGGCTCCGGACGGCTACACCTTC. Protein: CAISEEGAPDGYTF.

The V and J genes are TRBV6-2 or TRBV6-3 and TRBJ1-5; 7 bases match TRBD1. Germline-derived CDR1 and CDR2 are MNHEY and SVGEGT. This CDR3 is 15 amino acids long. V lost 7 bases and J lost 0; bases outside the gene matches: 6. The CDR3 DNA reads TGTGCCAGCACCAGGGGGGATTATAGCAATCAGCCCCAGCATTTT. Encoded protein: CASTRGDYSNQPQHF.

The rearrangement uses TRBV5-1 and TRBJ1-1, with D unclear. The germline CDR1 and CDR2 sequences are SGHRS and YFSETQ. The V end lost 3 bases, the J end lost 7 bases, and 22 bases lay between the germline ends. The CDR3 totals 16 residues. The CDR3 loop is CASSCRVGCDVGEAFF. The CDR3 DNA is TGCGCCAGCAGCTGCCGGGTCGGGTGTGATGTTGGTGAAGCTTTCTTT.

In this sample, this clonotype turned up a few times. This rearrangement joins TRBV5-6 to TRBJ1-2; no clear D. This CDR3 spans 13 amino acids. Germline CDR1 reads SGHDT; CDR2 reads YYEEEE. V lost 2 bases to trimming and J lost 8 bases, with 13 bases between them. The CDR3 loop is CASSLSALGGYTF. The CDR3 DNA reads TGTGCCAGCAGCTTATCTGCCCTGGGAGGCTACACCTTC.

This clonotype was seen just once. The V and J genes are TRBV29-1 and TRBJ2-4, with 11 bases identical to TRBD1. The J call is in doubt because the DNA end fits TRBJ2-7 better. Looked up from germline, CDR1 is SQVTM and CDR2 is ANQGSEA. The CDR3 is made up of 13 amino acids. The CDR3 DNA sequence: TGCAGCGGAGGACAGGGGGCTGCCGACGAGCAGTACTTC. Translated, it gives CSGGQGAADEQYF.

The chain carries TRBV12-3 or TRBV12-4 and TRBJ2-1, with a tentative D call TRBD1 (6 bases). This CDR3 comprises 11 residues. V lost 9 bases and J 7 bases, leaving 10 bases between the germline ends. The CDR3 region is CASQQGNEQFF. CDR3 sequence (DNA): TGTGCCAGTCAGCAGGGGAATGAGCAGTTCTTC.

The chain has TRBV7-9 and TRBJ2-7; a weak D match, TRBD2 (6 bases). V was trimmed by 5 bases and J by 3 bases, leaving 26 bases between them. The CDR3 sequence is 18 residues long. Looked up from germline, CDR1 is SEHNR and CDR2 is FQNEAQ (reference sequence). The CDR3 bases are TGTGCCAGCAGCCCAACCGTGGGGGGTTGGGATCCCCTCTACGAGCAGTACTTC. This translates into CASSPTVGGWDPLYEQYF.

The chain is built from TRBV6-1 and TRBJ2-1, with 11 bases that match TRBD2. The germline gives CDR1 MNHNS, CDR2 SASEGT. V dropped 3 bases and J dropped 6; count of bases not matched to a gene: 16. The CDR3 runs to 19 residues. DNA for the CDR3: TGTGCCAGCAGTGAGTTGGTAGCGGGGGGGTCCTCTCCTATCAATGAGCAGTTCTTC. Translating it yields CASSELVAGGSSPINEQFF.

This clonotype was recorded many times. Mismatch with germline at one junction end may stem from a read error. V gene TRBV5-1 combines with J gene TRBJ2-5; D not certain. The CDR3 is made up of 12 amino acids. Germline V lookup: CDR1 SGHRS, CDR2 YFSETQ. CDR3 DNA: TGTGCCAGCAGCTTATTATTGGAGACCCAGTACTTC. Its translation: CASSLLLETQYF.

This clonotype was picked up a small number of times. CDR3 protein: CASSPSRGGRPQYF. The CDR3 bases are TGTGCCAGCAGTCCCTCCCGGGGGGGCCGCCCGCAGTATTTT. V usage is TRBV27 and J usage is TRBJ2-3, with 8 bases that match TRBD2. The V gene's germline CDR1 is MNHEY and CDR2 SMNVEV (reference sequence). The CDR3 contains 14 residues. With V trimmed by 5 bases and J by 10 bases, 11 bases remained unmatched.

The chain employs TRBV7-2 and TRBJ1-2, with TRBD1 as a possible D gene (6 bases). V shed 7 bases and J shed 8 bases, with 26 bases lying between them. The germline gives CDR1 SGHTA, CDR2 FQGNSA. CDR3 size: 16 residues. For the CDR3, the DNA is TGTGCCAGCATCCTCAGGGAGGCCGGGGGCGCCGGCGGCTACACCTTC. Protein sequence: CASILREAGGAGGYTF.

V and J are TRBV4-2 and TRBJ2-3, with 11 bases aligning to TRBD2. This CDR3 has 14 amino acids. Germline CDR1 and CDR2: LGHNA and YNFKEQ. V shed 1 base and J 13 bases; nucleotides not matched to a gene: 7. DNA for the CDR3: TGTGCCAGCAGCCAAGCGCGACTAGCGGGGACCAAGTATTTT. It is translated as CASSQARLAGTKYF.

A few counts support this clonotype. The V call is TRBV9, the J call TRBJ2-1, with D maybe TRBD2 (5 bases). The germline V gene encodes CDR1 SGDLS and CDR2 YYNGEE. CDR3 length equals 14 residues. V was shortened by 4 bases and J by 4 bases, with 12 bases between the two germline ends. CDR3 region: CASSPEGDYNEQFF. In DNA, the CDR3 is TGTGCCAGCAGCCCCGAGGGAGATTACAATGAGCAGTTCTTC.

This clonotype was observed a few times. The CDR3 DNA reads as TGCAGTGCTATCGGGGTCTACGAGCAGTACTTC. Its protein is CSAIGVYEQYF. V usage is TRBV20-1 and J usage is TRBJ2-7, with D maybe TRBD2 (5 bases). Trimming took off 4 bases at V and 3 bases at J, with 7 bases between the two ends. The length of the CDR3 is 11 residues. Germline CDR1 and CDR2: DFQATT and SNEGSKA (reference sequence).

The chain has TRBV7-6 and TRBJ2-3; D is ambiguous. Trimming stripped 2 bases from V and 1 base from J, with 7 bases between. The CDR3 consists of 14 residues. The germline gives CDR1 SGHVS, CDR2 FNYEAQ. As DNA, the CDR3 is TGTGCCAGCAGCTTATACGGTCGCACAGATACGCAGTATTTT. Amino acid sequence: CASSLYGRTDTQYF.

The DNA for the CDR3 is TGTGCCACCAGCAGAGAAGAGGGGGCCCCAGATACGCAGTATTTT. Translating it yields CATSREEGAPDTQYF. The V and J genes are TRBV15 and TRBJ2-3, with TRBD1 identical over 7 bases. This CDR3 region has 15 residues. The ends lost 0 bases at V and 4 bases at J; junction bases unmatched: 4. The germline CDR1 and CDR2 sequences are LNHNV and YYDKDF (reference sequence).

This chain uses TRBV2 with TRBJ1-1, with a tentative D call TRBD1 (5 bases). CDR1 is SNHLY, CDR2 FYNNEI, per germline. The CDR3 is made up of 14 amino acids. The V gene lost 6 bases and the J gene lost 3 bases, with 14 bases spanning the gap. The chain's CDR3 is CASRAGSRDTEAFF. In DNA form, the CDR3 reads TGTGCCAGCAGGGCAGGGTCGCGGGACACTGAAGCTTTCTTT.

V usage is TRBV6-5 and J usage is TRBJ2-5, with 9 bases matching TRBD1. The J call is uncertain, as TRBJ2-7 better fits the DNA end. Germline values: CDR1 MNHEY, CDR2 SVGAGI. The CDR3 sequence is 12 residues long. DNA of the CDR3: TGTGCCAGCAGAGGGACAGGGCTCGAGCAGTACTTC. Its translation: CASRGTGLEQYF.